This is a list of T cell receptor beta chains from one sample in a study of blood T cell repertoires in COVID-19. Profiled with immunoSEQ multiplex PCR; TCRdb holds only in-frame clones, not every one. The sample includes 95,000 to 100,000 clones, about 92% of them seen just once. Sequencing was done on a sample of peripheral blood. The receptors here all came from a man in his fifties or sixties with active COVID-19. The CDR3 runs from the conserved cysteine through the conserved F or W. Each record gives: CDR3 DNA, CDR3 protein, CDR3 length, V gene, clone size, J gene, D gene. A D gene is named only where the DNA matches it firmly. Only part of the rows carry a size: once, few, many, or a class if the clone is expanded.

CDR3 DNA: TGCGCCAGCAGCCAAGAAGGGACAGGGAGCAATGAGCAGTTCTTC
CDR3 protein: CASSQEGTGSNEQFF
CDR3 length: 15
V gene: TRBV4-1
clone size: once
J gene: TRBJ2-1
D gene: TRBD1

CDR3 DNA: TGTGCCAGTACTCCCCCTGGGGGGAGGCCCTACAATGAGCAGTTCTTC
CDR3 protein: CASTPPGGRPYNEQFF
CDR3 length: 16
V gene: TRBV19
clone size: .
J gene: TRBJ2-1
D gene: .

CDR3 DNA: TGCGCCAGCAGCCCGGCTAGCGGGAGGAATGAGCAGTTCTTC
CDR3 protein: CASSPASGRNEQFF
CDR3 length: 14
V gene: TRBV4-1
clone size: .
J gene: TRBJ2-1
D gene: TRBD2

CDR3 DNA: TGTGCCACCAGTGGCCCGGGACAGTCGAATGAAAAACTGTTTTTT
CDR3 protein: CATSGPGQSNEKLFF
CDR3 length: 15
V gene: TRBV24-1
clone size: once
J gene: TRBJ1-4
D gene: TRBD1

CDR3 DNA: TGTGCCAGTAATCCGGGATCATTGAGGGAGACCCAGTACTTC
CDR3 protein: CASNPGSLRETQYF
CDR3 length: 14
V gene: TRBV19
clone size: .
J gene: TRBJ2-5
D gene: .

CDR3 DNA: TGTGCCAGCAGCCCCGCGAGTCCCCTTTTGAACACTGAAGCTTTCTTT
CDR3 protein: CASSPASPLLNTEAFF
CDR3 length: 16
V gene: TRBV28
clone size: .
J gene: TRBJ1-1
D gene: .

CDR3 DNA: TGTGCCTGGAGTCCCGTGAGAACAGGGGGCGCCTCCTACGAGCAGTACTTC
CDR3 protein: CAWSPVRTGGASYEQYF
CDR3 length: 17
V gene: TRBV30
clone size: .
J gene: TRBJ2-7
D gene: TRBD1

CDR3 DNA: TGTGCCAGCAGCTTAACTTCAGGTCCAAATGAAGCTTTCTTT
CDR3 protein: CASSLTSGPNEAFF
CDR3 length: 14
V gene: TRBV7-3
clone size: .
J gene: TRBJ1-1
D gene: .

CDR3 DNA: TGCGCCAGCCTACGGGGGGAGAATTACGAGCAGTACTTC
CDR3 protein: CASLRGENYEQYF
CDR3 length: 13
V gene: TRBV23-1
clone size: .
J gene: TRBJ2-7
D gene: TRBD2

CDR3 DNA: TGTGCCAGCAGTGACCACCGGGACAGGTCACCTGAAGCTTTCTTT
CDR3 protein: CASSDHRDRSPEAFF
CDR3 length: 15
V gene: TRBV6-1
clone size: once
J gene: TRBJ1-1
D gene: TRBD1

CDR3 DNA: TGTGCCAGCTCAGAATATGCCGGGATCTCACTCTCTGGAAACACCATATATTTT
CDR3 protein: CASSEYAGISLSGNTIYF
CDR3 length: 18
V gene: TRBV18
clone size: .
J gene: TRBJ1-3
D gene: .

CDR3 DNA: TGTGCCAGCTCAACCACTGCGGGAGGACTATACAATGAGCAGTTCTTC
CDR3 protein: CASSTTAGGLYNEQFF
CDR3 length: 16
V gene: TRBV18
clone size: .
J gene: TRBJ2-1
D gene: TRBD2

CDR3 DNA: TGCGCCAGCAGCTTAGGACAGGGGGCTAATGAGCAGTTCTTC
CDR3 protein: CASSLGQGANEQFF
CDR3 length: 14
V gene: TRBV5-1
clone size: .
J gene: TRBJ2-1
D gene: TRBD1

CDR3 DNA: TGTGCCATCAGTACAGGGCCCAATAGCAATCAGCCCCAGCATTTT
CDR3 protein: CAISTGPNSNQPQHF
CDR3 length: 15
V gene: TRBV10-3
clone size: .
J gene: TRBJ1-5
D gene: .

CDR3 DNA: TGCGCCAGCACCGGACTAGCGGGATACAATGAGCAGTTCTTC
CDR3 protein: CASTGLAGYNEQFF
CDR3 length: 14
V gene: TRBV4-1
clone size: .
J gene: TRBJ2-1
D gene: TRBD2

CDR3 DNA: TGTGCCAGCAGCACTCAGGAATTCAATGAAAAACTGTTTTTT
CDR3 protein: CASSTQEFNEKLFF
CDR3 length: 14
V gene: TRBV6-6
clone size: .
J gene: TRBJ1-4
D gene: .

CDR3 DNA: TGTGCCAGTAGTATAGATCTATTAGGACAGGGGGTAACTGGGGCCAACGTCCTGACTTTC
CDR3 protein: CASSIDLLGQGVTGANVLTF
CDR3 length: 20
V gene: TRBV19
clone size: .
J gene: TRBJ2-6
D gene: TRBD1

CDR3 DNA: TGTGCCAGCAGTGCGATTGGAGGGGGCTACAATTCACCCCTCCACTTT
CDR3 protein: CASSAIGGGYNSPLHF
CDR3 length: 16
V gene: TRBV27
clone size: .
J gene: TRBJ1-6
D gene: TRBD1

CDR3 DNA: TGTGCCAGCAGCTTAGGTGGCTTGCTTCGTCAATTGAACACTGAAGCTTTCTTT
CDR3 protein: CASSLGGLLRQLNTEAFF
CDR3 length: 18
V gene: TRBV11-2
clone size: .
J gene: TRBJ1-1
D gene: .

CDR3 DNA: TGTGCCAGTAGTAGAATAGCGGGAGCGAACACCGGGGAGCTGTTTTTT
CDR3 protein: CASSRIAGANTGELFF
CDR3 length: 16
V gene: TRBV19
clone size: few
J gene: TRBJ2-2
D gene: TRBD2

CDR3 DNA: TGTGCCGCAGGGGGGATCGGCAGGGCGGAAGAGCAGTACTTC
CDR3 protein: CAAGGIGRAEEQYF
CDR3 length: 14
V gene: TRBV6-5
clone size: few
J gene: TRBJ2-7
D gene: .

CDR3 DNA: TGTGCCAGCAGCTCCACTCGGGAGTTCTACAATGAGCAGTTCTTC
CDR3 protein: CASSSTREFYNEQFF
CDR3 length: 15
V gene: TRBV5-6
clone size: .
J gene: TRBJ2-1
D gene: .

CDR3 DNA: TGTGCCAGCAGTGGAGCGGGATCCTACAATGAGCAGTTCTTC
CDR3 protein: CASSGAGSYNEQFF
CDR3 length: 14
V gene: TRBV27
clone size: .
J gene: TRBJ2-1
D gene: TRBD2

CDR3 DNA: TGTGCCAGCAGTTTAGGACAGTCCTACGAGCAGTACTTC
CDR3 protein: CASSLGQSYEQYF
CDR3 length: 13
V gene: TRBV12-3/TRBV12-4
clone size: .
J gene: TRBJ2-7
D gene: .

CDR3 DNA: TGTGCCAGTAGTGCAAACCGGGGGAGTAATGAAAAACTGTTTTTT
CDR3 protein: CASSANRGSNEKLFF
CDR3 length: 15
V gene: TRBV19
clone size: .
J gene: TRBJ1-4
D gene: .

CDR3 DNA: TGTGCCAGCAGCTTAGGCAGGACAGCCTTCTATGGCTACACCTTC
CDR3 protein: CASSLGRTAFYGYTF
CDR3 length: 15
V gene: TRBV13
clone size: .
J gene: TRBJ1-2
D gene: .

CDR3 DNA: TGTGCCAGCTCCCCCCGGACAGGGGGAGGGGAGCAGTACTTC
CDR3 protein: CASSPRTGGGEQYF
CDR3 length: 14
V gene: TRBV18
clone size: few
J gene: TRBJ2-7
D gene: TRBD1

CDR3 DNA: TGCGCCAGCTCTGCCAGCGGGAGGGCCAAAGATGAGCAGTTCTTC
CDR3 protein: CASSASGRAKDEQFF
CDR3 length: 15
V gene: TRBV5-1
clone size: .
J gene: TRBJ2-1
D gene: TRBD2

CDR3 DNA: TGTGCCAGCCGCGCGGGAGCGATCGACGAGCAGTACTTC
CDR3 protein: CASRAGAIDEQYF
CDR3 length: 13
V gene: TRBV12-3/TRBV12-4
clone size: .
J gene: TRBJ2-7
D gene: TRBD2